This T cell receptor beta chain was documented in a study of blood T cell repertoires in COVID-19. About the research overall: Some COVID-19 samples were acute and others convalescent; all came from the United States, Italy and Spain. PBMCs, B-cell-depleted T cells, or T cells provided the cDNA or gDNA that made up the material.

Unmatched junction bases numbered 5, after V lost 3 bases and J lost 4 bases. The CDR3 is made up of 15 amino acids. Germline lookup yields CDR1 KGHSH and CDR2 LQKENI. The authors' processing: Amplifying reference gene primers gave estimates of nucleated cell counts. Assay: immunoSEQ multiplex PCR; the TCRdb copy retains only in-frame clones and omits some. V and J calls and clone size are copied from that table; D and trimming were computed from the DNA. The data show around 160,000 clones, roughly 79% seen once. This chain joins TRBV18 and TRBJ1-4, with 7 bases identical to TRBD1. Sequenced material: peripheral blood. The origin of this receptor is a human donor with acute or convalescent COVID-19. The donor label of this sample is uncertain. CDR3 nucleotide sequence: TGTGCCAGCTCACCGAGGGGACAGCTTAATGAAAAACTGTTTTTT. Protein product: CASSPRGQLNEKLFF.